This T cell receptor beta chain was recovered during a study of blood T cell repertoires in COVID-19. This CDR3 region has 16 residues. The V gene's germline CDR1 is MDHEN and CDR2 SYDVKM. V was trimmed by 10 bases and J by 1 base, leaving 20 bases between them. Assay: immunoSEQ multiplex PCR; the TCRdb copy retains only in-frame clones and omits some. The sample has more than 250,000 clones, roughly 85% seen once. The TCR sequence derives from a middle-aged man with active or convalescent COVID-19. The genes are TRBV28 and TRBJ1-5, with D perhaps matching TRBD1 (6 bases). Sequenced material: peripheral blood. The CDR3 region is CATSPPGTRSNQPQHF. The CDR3 bases are TGTGCCACCTCCCCACCCGGGACAAGAAGCAATCAGCCCCAGCATTTT.